The clone carrying this T cell receptor beta chain has more than one count but fewer than ten. The target antigen is unknown. Any gene name here is a mouse gene name. The observed sequence ends 4 residues before the CDR3 terminus, with the missing tail filled in from the germline J gene. Sorting used CD4, CD8alpha, NKG2D, NKG2ACE and other markers on pooled cutaneous lymph node cells. These data come from a study of CD8+ T cells in alopecia areata. Study-wide results and limits: It was lesional scalp, especially alopecia totalis/universalis, that showed higher clonality than normal scalp.

Reverse transcribed after extraction, RNA yielded cDNA as the sequencing template. Method: immunoSEQ multiplex PCR; TCRdb's copy keeps in-frame clones and lacks some. The sample is made up of roughly 260,000 clones, none counted only once. The trim removed 1 base at V and 4 bases at J, leaving 2 bases unmatched. Germline V gene lookup returns CDR1 FNHDT and CDR2 SITEND (reference sequence). CDR3 length equals 14 residues. The sample consisted of CD4+ T cells sorted from a lymph node. This sequence was found in a C3H/HeJ mouse with alopecia areata. Mice of this strain are of MHC haplotype H2-k. The V and J genes are TRBV19 and TRBJ2-3; 8 nucleotides align to TRBD2. CDR3: CASSIRLGSETLYF. Incomplete CDR3 DNA: TGTGCCAGCAGTATACGACTGGGGTCAGAA.